A single sample is the source of the 17 T cell receptor beta chains below, sequenced in a study of cytomegalovirus exposure and HLA in healthy donors. 60 Vbeta and 13 Jbeta primers were used in PCR. Repertoires were generated with immunoSEQ multiplex PCR, while TCRdb's copy carries only in-frame clones and drops some. This table has 100,000 to 150,000 clones, 15% to 20% appearing once. The material sequenced was PBMCs. These receptors were taken from a female donor in good health and CMV-seropositive.

The rearrangement uses TRBV29-1 and TRBJ2-3, with D possibly TRBD2 on 6 matching bases. The V gene lost 5 bases and the J gene lost 10 bases, with 16 bases spanning the gap. CDR1 is SQVTM, CDR2 ANQGSEA, per germline. The CDR3 loop spans 12 amino acids. CDR3 DNA sequence: TGCAGCGTTCCCCTCAGATCGGGGGCGCAGTATTTT. Protein product: CSVPLRSGAQYF.

CDR3 residues: CASSLSGQGYTF. The CDR3, as DNA: TGTGCCAGCAGTTTATCCGGACAGGGCTACACCTTC. The chain carries TRBV28 and TRBJ1-2; D may be TRBD1 (6 bases). Deletions cut 1 base from V and 8 bases from J, with 8 bases between. Germline values: CDR1 MDHEN, CDR2 SYDVKM. The CDR3 loop spans 12 amino acids.

The V and J genes are TRBV27 and TRBJ1-2, with 9 bases aligning to TRBD1. CDR3 length equals 16 residues. Germline V gene lookup returns CDR1 MNHEY and CDR2 SMNVEV (reference sequence). Trimming removed 5 bases from V and 2 bases from J; junction bases left unmatched: 9. As DNA, the CDR3 is TGTGCCAGCAGTCGTACTCCGGGACAGGGCAACTATGGCTACACCTTC. Translating it yields CASSRTPGQGNYGYTF.

This rearrangement joins TRBV7-9 to TRBJ1-2; perhaps TRBD1 as D (5 bases). Trimming removed 3 bases at V and 1 base at J, with 12 bases between. Germline assignment: CDR1 SEHNR and CDR2 FQNEAQ (reference sequence). This CDR3 comprises 15 residues. The CDR3 DNA reads TGTGCCAGCAGCTTTCGACAGACCTATAACTATGGCTACACCTTC. This translates into CASSFRQTYNYGYTF. The variable domain in full, with the rest retrieved from reference TRBV7-9 and TRBJ1-2, is DTGVSQNPRHKITKRGQNVTFRCDPISEHNRLYWYRQTLGQGPEFLTYFQNEAQLEKSRLLSDRFSAERPKGSFSTLEIQRTEQGDSAMYLCASSFRQTYNYGYTFGSGTRLTVV.

This clone was picked up a small number of times. The chain joins TRBV7-2 to TRBJ2-7, with 9 positions matching TRBD1. The CDR3 runs to 15 residues. With 5 bases clipped from V and 3 bases from J, the junction kept 8 bases outside the gene matches. The germline gives CDR1 SGHTA, CDR2 FQGNSA. CDR3: CASSPSGQGFYEQYF. CDR3 nucleotide sequence: TGTGCCAGCAGCCCTTCGGGACAGGGATTCTACGAGCAGTACTTC. The entire variable domain, with the rest obtained from reference TRBV7-2 and TRBJ2-7, is as follows: GAGVSQSPSNKVTEKGKDVELRCDPISGHTALYWYRQSLGQGLEFLIYFQGNSAPDKSGLPSDRFSAERTGGSVSTLTIQRTQQEDSAVYLCASSPSGQGFYEQYFGPGTRLTVT.

The V and J genes are TRBV7-2 and TRBJ1-1, with D uncertain. V lost 1 base, J lost 11 bases, and 11 bases lay in between. Germline values: CDR1 SGHTA, CDR2 FQGNSA. The CDR3 length is 12 residues. The CDR3 spells CASSLVTRVAFF. As DNA, the CDR3 is TGTGCCAGCAGCTTAGTAACTCGAGTTGCTTTCTTT. The variable domain in full, with the rest retrieved from reference TRBV7-2 and TRBJ1-1, is GAGVSQSPSNKVTEKGKDVELRCDPISGHTALYWYRQSLGQGLEFLIYFQGNSAPDKSGLPSDRFSAERTGGSVSTLTIQRTQQEDSAVYLCASSLVTRVAFFGQGTRLTVV.

This chain joins TRBV2 and TRBJ1-1, with no clear D. The V end was cut by 4 bases, the J end by 6 bases, with 12 bases between. CDR3 length: 13 amino acids. Germline CDR1 reads SNHLY; CDR2 reads FYNNEI. Here the CDR3 DNA reads TGTGCCAGCAGTGGCCTCAGGTTCGCTGAAGCTTTCTTT. Protein: CASSGLRFAEAFF.

This clone was seen only a few times. The rearrangement links TRBV29-1 to TRBJ1-1; TRBD1 aligns across 9 bases. Germline V gives CDR1 SQVTM, CDR2 ANQGSEA. V trimming: 2 bases; J trimming: 3 bases; junction bases outside the gene matches: 1. The CDR3 covers 13 residues. Here the CDR3 reads CSVERQGDTEAFF. Written as DNA, the CDR3 is TGCAGCGTTGAACGACAGGGGGACACTGAAGCTTTCTTT.

The sample holds a few counts of this clone. V is TRBV4-1 and J is TRBJ1-4; TRBD1 matches 9 bases. Germline assignment: CDR1 MGHRA and CDR2 YSYEKL. This CDR3 is 13 amino acids long. J lost 13 bases, V lost 4 bases, and 7 bases had no gene match. The CDR3 loop reads CASSRNRGQVLFF. In nucleotides, the CDR3 is TGCGCCAGCAGCCGCAACAGGGGGCAGGTACTGTTTTTT.

This rearrangement joins TRBV30 to TRBJ1-3; a possible D gene is TRBD1 (6 bases). V lost 0 bases to trimming and J lost 7 bases, with 19 bases between them. Germline V gene data show CDR1 as GTSNPN and CDR2 as SVGIG (reference sequence). The CDR3 totals 16 residues. CDR3 sequence reads: CAWSVTPPGDGNTIYF. The CDR3 DNA reads as TGTGCCTGGAGTGTAACCCCGCCAGGGGATGGGAACACCATATATTTT.

This clone was observed a few times. This chain connects TRBV7-2 to TRBJ1-2, with 7 bases lining up with TRBD1. Trimming removed 7 bases from V and 2 bases from J; junction bases left unmatched: 4. The CDR3 extends over 13 amino acids. Germline CDR1 reads SGHTA; CDR2 reads FQGNSA. CDR3 loop: CASIPTGNYGYTF. In nucleotides, the CDR3 is TGTGCCAGCATCCCGACAGGGAACTATGGCTACACCTTC. The full variable domain, completed using reference TRBV7-2 and TRBJ1-2, is GAGVSQSPSNKVTEKGKDVELRCDPISGHTALYWYRQSLGQGLEFLIYFQGNSAPDKSGLPSDRFSAERTGGSVSTLTIQRTQQEDSAVYLCASIPTGNYGYTFGSGTRLTVV.

The chain recombines TRBV19 with TRBJ2-7, with 10 bases matching TRBD2. From germline, CDR1 is LNHDA and CDR2 SQIVND (reference sequence). The J segment lost 9 bases and the V segment lost 5 bases, leaving 19 bases of the junction unmatched. This CDR3 comprises 17 residues. Here the CDR3 reads CASSPTLAGGLTGAQYF. CDR3 nucleotide sequence: TGTGCCAGTAGTCCTACCTTAGCGGGAGGTTTAACGGGTGCGCAGTACTTC.

This clone was seen a few times. For the CDR3, the DNA is TGTGCCAGTAGTGGGCGGGACAGGGCGAACACTGAAGCTTTCTTT. It yields the protein CASSGRDRANTEAFF. The chain uses TRBV19 and TRBJ1-1; 9 positions match TRBD1. Germline CDR1 is LNHDA and CDR2 is SQIVND (reference sequence). The CDR3 contains 15 residues. The V segment lost 5 bases and the J segment 1 base; nucleotides outside the gene matches: 5.

The chain carries TRBV5-1 and TRBJ1-6; 8 bases line up with TRBD1. V was clipped by 0 bases and J by 7 bases; unmatched bases: 3. CDR1 and CDR2 from the germline V gene are SGHRS and YFSETQ. The CDR3 spans 15 residues. The CDR3 spells CASSLVSGGNSPLHF. DNA of the CDR3: TGCGCCAGCAGCTTGGTCTCAGGGGGCAATTCACCCCTCCACTTT.

The V and J genes are TRBV2 and TRBJ2-5; TRBD1 matches 11 bases. The J call may be faulty, since TRBJ2-7 better matches the DNA end. Per the germline V gene, CDR1 is SNHLY and CDR2 is FYNNEI. This CDR3 is 14 amino acids long. CDR3 DNA sequence: TGTGCCAGCAGTCGGGACAGGGGGTTCGACGAGCAGTACTTC. Translation: CASSRDRGFDEQYF.

The V gene is TRBV9, the J gene TRBJ1-1, with 9 bases aligning to TRBD1. Germline CDR1 and CDR2: SGDLS and YYNGEE. The V segment lost 3 bases and the J segment 1 base; nucleotides outside the gene matches: 22. The CDR3 runs to 21 residues. CDR3 nucleotide sequence: TGTGCCAGCAGCGCGGACAGGGGCGGGACGCTACAAGGGGGTAAGAACACTGAAGCTTTCTTT. This sequence encodes CASSADRGGTLQGGKNTEAFF.

The rearrangement joins TRBV4-1 to TRBJ2-5, with 12 bases aligning to TRBD2. The CDR3 contains 19 residues. V was clipped by 0 bases and J by 5 bases; unmatched bases: 13. Germline V CDR1 and CDR2: MGHRA, YSYEKL. The CDR3 DNA reads as TGCGCCAGCAGCCAAGATCCTAGCGGGGGGGCCTCCGATATTGAGACCCAGTACTTC. Amino acid sequence: CASSQDPSGGASDIETQYF.